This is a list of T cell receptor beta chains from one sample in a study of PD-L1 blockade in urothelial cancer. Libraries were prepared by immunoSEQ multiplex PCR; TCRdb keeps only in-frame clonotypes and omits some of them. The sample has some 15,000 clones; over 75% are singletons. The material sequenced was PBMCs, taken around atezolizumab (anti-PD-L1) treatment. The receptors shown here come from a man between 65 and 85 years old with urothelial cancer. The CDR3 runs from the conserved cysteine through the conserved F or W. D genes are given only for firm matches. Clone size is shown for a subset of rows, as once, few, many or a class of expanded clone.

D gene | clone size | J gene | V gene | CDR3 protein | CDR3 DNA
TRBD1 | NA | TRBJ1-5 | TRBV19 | CASSIEPGGRQPQHF | TGTGCCAGTAGTATAGAGCCAGGGGGACGTCAGCCCCAGCATTTT
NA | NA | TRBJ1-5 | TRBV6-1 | CASSERGGRSHSNQPQHF | TGTGCCAGCAGTGAAAGGGGGGGTCGGAGCCATAGCAATCAGCCCCAGCATTTT
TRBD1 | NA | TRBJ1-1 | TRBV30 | CAYSTLQGGTEAFF | TGTGCCTACTCAACACTACAGGGGGGCACTGAAGCTTTCTTT
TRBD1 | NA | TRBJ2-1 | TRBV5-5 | CASSFGQGTDEQFF | TGTGCCAGCAGCTTCGGACAGGGTACGGATGAGCAGTTCTTC
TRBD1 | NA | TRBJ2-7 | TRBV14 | CASGTAYEQYF | TGTGCCAGCGGGACAGCCTACGAGCAGTACTTC
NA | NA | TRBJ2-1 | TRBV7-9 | CASSLLPRRTTNNEQFF | TGTGCCAGCAGCTTACTCCCCCGACGAACTACTAACAATGAGCAGTTCTTC
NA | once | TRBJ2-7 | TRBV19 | CASSIGGRTYEQYF | TGTGCCAGTAGTATTGGGGGCAGAACCTACGAGCAGTACTTC
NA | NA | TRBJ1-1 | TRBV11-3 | CASSLVRGNRETEAFF | TGTGCCAGCAGCTTAGTAAGAGGTAACAGGGAAACTGAAGCTTTCTTT
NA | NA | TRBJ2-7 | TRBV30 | CAWSIRERGYYEQYF | TGTGCCTGGAGTATTAGGGAAAGGGGATACTACGAGCAGTACTTC
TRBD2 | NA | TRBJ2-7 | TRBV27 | CASSRSGLAGGGEQYF | TGTGCCAGCAGTAGAAGCGGACTAGCGGGGGGAGGTGAGCAGTACTTC
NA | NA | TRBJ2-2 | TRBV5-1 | CASKQTPAAGELFF | TGCGCCAGCAAGCAGACACCCGCCGCCGGGGAGCTGTTTTTT
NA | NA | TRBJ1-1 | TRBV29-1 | CSGGGGQTEAFF | TGCAGCGGAGGGGGGGGGCAGACTGAAGCTTTCTTT
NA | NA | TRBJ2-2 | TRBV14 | CASSLPDRYTNTGELFF | TGTGCCAGCAGCCTCCCGGACAGATATACGAACACCGGGGAGCTGTTTTTT
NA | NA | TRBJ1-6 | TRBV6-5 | CASSRQSNNSPLHF | TGTGCCAGCAGCCGACAGTCAAATAATTCACCCCTCCACTTT
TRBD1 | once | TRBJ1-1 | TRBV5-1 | CASSYTTGVGTEAFF | TGCGCCAGCAGCTATACGACAGGGGTGGGCACTGAAGCTTTCTTT
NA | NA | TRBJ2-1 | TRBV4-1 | CASSPRDFSEQFF | TGCGCCAGCAGCCCCCGGGACTTCAGTGAGCAGTTCTTC
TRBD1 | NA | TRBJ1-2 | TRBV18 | CASSPFGQDINYGYTF | TGTGCCAGCTCACCATTCGGACAGGACATCAACTATGGCTACACCTTC
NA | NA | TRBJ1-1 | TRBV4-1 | CASSQWLDVDTEAFF | TGCGCCAGCAGCCAATGGTTAGATGTGGACACTGAAGCTTTCTTT
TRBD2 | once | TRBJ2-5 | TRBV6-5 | CASSYLGLAGETQYF | TGTGCCAGCAGTTACTTGGGACTAGCTGGAGAGACCCAGTACTTC
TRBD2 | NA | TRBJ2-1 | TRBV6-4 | CASQEGASGEPGEQFF | TGTGCCAGCCAAGAGGGGGCTAGCGGGGAGCCAGGGGAGCAGTTCTTC
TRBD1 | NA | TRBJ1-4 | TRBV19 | CASSIRTGLRPGF | TGTGCCAGTAGTATAAGGACAGGTCTTCGCCCCGGTTTT
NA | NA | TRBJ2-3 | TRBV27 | CASTWGTLSTDTQYF | TGTGCCAGCACATGGGGGACACTAAGCACAGATACGCAGTATTTT
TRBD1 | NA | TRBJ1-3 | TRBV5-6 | CASSIGTAGNTIYF | TGTGCCAGCAGCATCGGGACAGCTGGAAACACCATATATTTT
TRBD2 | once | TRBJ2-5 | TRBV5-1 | CASSSSGGAGETQYF | TGCGCCAGCAGCTCCAGCGGGGGGGCCGGGGAGACCCAGTACTTC
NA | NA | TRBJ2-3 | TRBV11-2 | CASSLGGRDTQYF | TGTGCCAGCAGCTTAGGTGGGCGAGATACGCAGTATTTT
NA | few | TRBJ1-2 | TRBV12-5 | CASGLVLEDHSTF | TGTGCTAGTGGTTTGGTACTAGAGGACCACTCCACCTTC
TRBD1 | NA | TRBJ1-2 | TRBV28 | CSAQGAEGRQRLYGYTF | TGTTCAGCACAGGGGGCAGAGGGGAGACAGCGTCTCTATGGCTACACCTTC
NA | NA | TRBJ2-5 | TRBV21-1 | CASSKNTSGIVAGGETQYF | TGTGCCAGCAGCAAAAACACCTCCGGGATAGTAGCGGGGGGTGAGACCCAGTACTTC
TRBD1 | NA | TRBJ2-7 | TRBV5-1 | CASSTLQGAVEQYF | TGCGCCAGCAGCACCCTACAGGGGGCGGTCGAGCAGTACTTC
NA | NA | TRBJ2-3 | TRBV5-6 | CASSLAVYLTDTQYF | TGTGCCAGCAGCTTGGCCGTCTACCTCACAGATACGCAGTATTTT
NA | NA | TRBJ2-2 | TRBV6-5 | CASRRRQNTGELFF | TGTGCCAGCAGACGCAGACAAAACACCGGGGAGCTGTTTTTT
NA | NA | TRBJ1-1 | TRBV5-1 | CASSFGQGFTEAFF | TGCGCCAGCAGCTTCGGGCAGGGTTTTACTGAAGCTTTCTTT
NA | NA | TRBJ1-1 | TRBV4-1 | CASSQSEAMNTEAFF | TGCGCCAGCAGCCAATCCGAGGCCATGAACACTGAAGCTTTCTTT
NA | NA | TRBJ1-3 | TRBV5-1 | CASSLTGSMNTIYF | TGCGCCAGCAGCTTGACGGGGTCTATGAACACCATATATTTT
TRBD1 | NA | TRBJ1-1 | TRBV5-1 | CASSSGQGTEAFF | TGCGCCAGCAGCTCCGGACAGGGCACTGAAGCTTTCTTT
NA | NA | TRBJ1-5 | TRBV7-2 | CASSHGSNQPQHF | TGTGCCAGCAGCCACGGGTCTAATCAGCCCCAGCATTTT
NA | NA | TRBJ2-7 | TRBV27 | CASSLLGTRTYEQYF | TGTGCCAGCAGTTTGCTCGGGACAAGGACCTACGAGCAGTACTTC
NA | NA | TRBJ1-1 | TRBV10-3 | CAISGQGNTEAFF | TGTGCCATCAGTGGTCAGGGGAACACTGAAGCTTTCTTT
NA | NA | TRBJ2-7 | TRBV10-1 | CASSPGIYYEQYF | TGCGCCAGCAGCCCGGGAATCTACTACGAGCAGTACTTC
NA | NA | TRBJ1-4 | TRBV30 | CAWSSQGRFGKLFF | TGTGCCTGGAGTTCCCAGGGCCGATTCGGAAAACTGTTTTTT
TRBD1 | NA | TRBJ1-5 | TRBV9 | CASSATPGQGSQPQHF | TGTGCCAGCAGCGCCACTCCGGGACAGGGGAGTCAGCCCCAGCATTTT
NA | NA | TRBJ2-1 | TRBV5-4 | CASSLAYSTVEQFF | TGTGCCAGCAGCTTGGCTTATTCTACAGTTGAGCAGTTCTTC
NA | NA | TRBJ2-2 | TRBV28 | CASKIASITGELFF | TGTGCCAGCAAAATAGCGTCGATCACCGGGGAGCTGTTTTTT
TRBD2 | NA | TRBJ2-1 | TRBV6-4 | CASSEGTSGVGEQFF | TGTGCCAGCAGTGAGGGGACTAGCGGGGTAGGTGAGCAGTTCTTC
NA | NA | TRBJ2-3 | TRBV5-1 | CASSLGGTDTQYF | TGCGCCAGCAGCTTAGGGGGCACAGATACGCAGTATTTT